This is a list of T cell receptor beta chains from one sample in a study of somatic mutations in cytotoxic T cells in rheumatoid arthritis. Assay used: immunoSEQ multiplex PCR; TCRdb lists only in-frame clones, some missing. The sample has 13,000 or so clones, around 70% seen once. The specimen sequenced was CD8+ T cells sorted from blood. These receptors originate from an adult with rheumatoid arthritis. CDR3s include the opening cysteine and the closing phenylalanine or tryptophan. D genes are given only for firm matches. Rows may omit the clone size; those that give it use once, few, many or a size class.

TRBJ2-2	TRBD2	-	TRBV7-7	TGTGCTAGCAGCTCCAGACAGGACCTCATAGCGGGGATTAACACCGGGGAGCTGTTTTTT	CASSSRQDLIAGINTGELFF
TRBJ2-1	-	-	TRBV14	TGTGCCAGCAGCCAAGGTTGGGGAGGCAATGAGCAGTTCTTC	CASSQGWGGNEQFF
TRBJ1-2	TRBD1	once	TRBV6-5	TGTGCCAGCAGTCCGACAGGGCCTTTCTATGGCTACACCTTC	CASSPTGPFYGYTF
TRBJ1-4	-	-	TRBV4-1	TGCGCCAGCAGCCCAGTCGCAACTAATGAAAAACTGTTTTTT	CASSPVATNEKLFF
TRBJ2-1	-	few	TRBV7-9	TGTGCCAGCAGCTTGATCCGACGTTGGCAGTTCTTC	CASSLIRRWQFF
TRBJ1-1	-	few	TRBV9	TGTGCCAGCAGCGTAGAGGGAAGGACTGAAGCTTTCTTT	CASSVEGRTEAFF
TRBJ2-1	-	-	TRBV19	TGTGCCAGTAGTTGGCTAGCAGGTGGTGAGCAGTTCTTC	CASSWLAGGEQFF
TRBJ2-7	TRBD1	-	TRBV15	TGTGCCACCAGCAGCCGGGACAGGGGGCACGAGCAGTACTTC	CATSSRDRGHEQYF
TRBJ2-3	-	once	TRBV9	TGTGCCAGCAGCGTAGGGGGGCTCGCAGATACGCAGTATTTT	CASSVGGLADTQYF
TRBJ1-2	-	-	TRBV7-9	TGTGCCAGCAGCTTAGCTTACGGCTACACCTTC	CASSLAYGYTF
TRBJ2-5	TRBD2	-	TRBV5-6	TGTGCCAGCAGCTTCGAACTAGCGGGGGGGCCGGGAGAGACCCAGTACTTC	CASSFELAGGPGETQYF
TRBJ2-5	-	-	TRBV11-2	TGTGCCAGCAGCTTAGCCGCCGGACAGCAAGAGACCCAGTACTTC	CASSLAAGQQETQYF
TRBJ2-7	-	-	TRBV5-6	TGTGCCAGCAGCTTGGGGGGCGGGTACGAGCAGTACTTC	CASSLGGGYEQYF
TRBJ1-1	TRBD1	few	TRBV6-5	TGTGCCAGCAGTTACCTCCGGACAGGGGTGAACACTGAAGCTTTCTTT	CASSYLRTGVNTEAFF
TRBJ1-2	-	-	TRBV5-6	TGTGCCAGCCATACAGGTTCCCGAACCTACTATGGCTACACCTTC	CASHTGSRTYYGYTF
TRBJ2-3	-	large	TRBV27	TGTGCCAGCAGTTTATCCCGACCAGATACGCAGTATTTT	CASSLSRPDTQYF
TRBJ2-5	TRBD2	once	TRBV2	TGTGCCAGCAGGAGCGGGGGGGTACAAGAGACCCAGTACTTC	CASRSGGVQETQYF
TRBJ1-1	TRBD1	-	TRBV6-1	TGTGCCAGCAGTGATGGGAGACAGGGTGATGCTTTCTTT	CASSDGRQGDAFF
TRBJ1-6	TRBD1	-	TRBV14	TGTGCCAGCAGCCAAACCGTCCCGGACAGGGGGACTTTGGGGAATTCACCCCTCCACTTT	CASSQTVPDRGTLGNSPLHF
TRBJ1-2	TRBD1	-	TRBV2	TGTGCCAGCAGCAGGGGGGACATAAACTATGGCTACACCTTC	CASSRGDINYGYTF
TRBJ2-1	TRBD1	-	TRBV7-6	TGTGCCAGCAGGGAGACAGGGGTAATAGGCTACAATGAGCAGTTCTTC	CASRETGVIGYNEQFF
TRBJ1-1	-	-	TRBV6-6	TGTGCCAGCAGTTGGACAGCGAACACTGAAGCTTTCTTT	CASSWTANTEAFF
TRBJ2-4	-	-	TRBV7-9	TGTGCCAGCAGCCCAGGGGATGGCAAAAACATTCAGTACTTC	CASSPGDGKNIQYF
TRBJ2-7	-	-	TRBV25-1	TGTGCCAGCAGTGAATATTTCACGCAGGAAATGTACTTC	CASSEYFTQEMYF
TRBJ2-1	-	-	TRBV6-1	TGTGCCAGCAGACAAACAGGGTACGGGGTCAATGAGCAGTTCTTC	CASRQTGYGVNEQFF
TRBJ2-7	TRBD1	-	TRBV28	TGTGCCAGCAGCCTCGACAGGGCCTACGAGCAGTACTTC	CASSLDRAYEQYF
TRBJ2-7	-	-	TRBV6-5	TGTGCCAGCAGAAGACAGGCATATCCCTACGAGCAGTACTTC	CASRRQAYPYEQYF
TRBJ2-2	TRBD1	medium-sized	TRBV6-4	TGTGCCAGCAGCGCGGGACAGGCGAACACCGGGGAGCTGTTTTTT	CASSAGQANTGELFF
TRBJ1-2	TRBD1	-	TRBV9	TGTGCCAGCAGCCCCTCGGACAGGGAAGGCTACACCTTC	CASSPSDREGYTF
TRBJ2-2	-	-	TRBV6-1	TGTGCCAGCAGTGAACCCATCACACTGACCGGGGAGCTGTTTTTT	CASSEPITLTGELFF
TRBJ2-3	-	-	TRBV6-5	TGTGCCAGCAGTTACTCTGCGGGGTTCACAGATACGCAGTATTTT	CASSYSAGFTDTQYF
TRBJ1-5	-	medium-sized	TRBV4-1	TGCGCCAGCAGCCAAGGGACCCAGAGCAATCAGCCCCAGCATTTT	CASSQGTQSNQPQHF
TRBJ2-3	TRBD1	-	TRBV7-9	TGTGCCAGCAGCCTTGGACAGGCGCCTGTAGATACGCAGTATTTT	CASSLGQAPVDTQYF
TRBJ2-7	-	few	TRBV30	TGTGCCTGGGCGTCCACGGGTCTGGAGCAGTACTTC	CAWASTGLEQYF
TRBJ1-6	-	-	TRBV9	TGTGCCAGCAGCGTAGCAGGGGAAATTTATAATTCACCCCTCCACTTT	CASSVAGEIYNSPLHF
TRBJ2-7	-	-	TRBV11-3	TGTGCCAGCAGCTTCGGACCTTTGAGCTCCTACGAGCAGTACTTC	CASSFGPLSSYEQYF
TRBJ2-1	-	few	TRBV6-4	TGTGCCAGCAGTGACTCGAGTCTAGGAGGGGGCAATGAGCAGTTCTTC	CASSDSSLGGGNEQFF
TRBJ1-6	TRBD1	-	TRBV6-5	TGTGCCAGCTCCGGGACAGGGGATTCACCCCTCCACTTT	CASSGTGDSPLHF
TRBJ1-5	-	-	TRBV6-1	TGTGCCAGCAGTGAGAGCGTCGGGGCCTTACTAAGCAATCAGCCCCAGCATTTT	CASSESVGALLSNQPQHF
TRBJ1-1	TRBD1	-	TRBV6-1	TGTGCCAGCAGGGACCGGGACAGGGTGAACACTGAAGCTTTCTTT	CASRDRDRVNTEAFF
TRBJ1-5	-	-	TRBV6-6	TGTGCCAGCCTCCCCGGGATGGGACCACCAGCCCAGCATTTT	CASLPGMGPPAQHF
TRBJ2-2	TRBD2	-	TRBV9	TGTGCCAGCAGCGACCCCGGGACTAGCGGGGGGCCTCACACCGGGGAGCTGTTTTTT	CASSDPGTSGGPHTGELFF
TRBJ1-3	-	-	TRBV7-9	TGTGCCAGCAACCTAGGACGGAACTCTGGAAACACCATATATTTT	CASNLGRNSGNTIYF
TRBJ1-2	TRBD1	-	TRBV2	TGTGCCAGCAGTGATCATAATCGAGGACAGGGGTACTATGGCTACACCTTC	CASSDHNRGQGYYGYTF
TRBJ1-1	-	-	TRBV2	TGTGCCACGGGGGGAGGGATGAACACTGAAGCTTTCTTT	CATGGGMNTEAFF
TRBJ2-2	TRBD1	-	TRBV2	TGTGCCAGCCTAACTCCAGGCCAGGGGGCGACCGGGGAGCTGTTTTTT	CASLTPGQGATGELFF
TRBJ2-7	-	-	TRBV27	TGTGCCAGCAGCGACCTCCAGGTTTACGAGCAGTACTTC	CASSDLQVYEQYF
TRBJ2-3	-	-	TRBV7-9	TGTGCCAGCAGCTTAGCGGAGGGTCACACAGATACGCAGTATTTT	CASSLAEGHTDTQYF
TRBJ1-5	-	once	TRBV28	TGTGCCAGCAGTTTGTCCGGGGGGCCTCGAAGCAATCAGCCCCAGCATTTT	CASSLSGGPRSNQPQHF
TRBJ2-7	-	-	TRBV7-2	TGTGCCAGCAGCCCCCGGGGCTACGAGCAGTACTTC	CASSPRGYEQYF
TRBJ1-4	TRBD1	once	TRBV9	TGTGCCAGCAGCGCGACAGGGAAGGAGGAACTGTTTTTT	CASSATGKEELFF
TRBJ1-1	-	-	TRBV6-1	TGTGCCAGCAGTGAATGGGAAGGGTCCACTGAAGCTTTCTTT	CASSEWEGSTEAFF
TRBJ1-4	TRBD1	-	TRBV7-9	TGTGCCAGCAGCGCGACAGGGGATCGGGCTGAAAAACTGTTTTTT	CASSATGDRAEKLFF
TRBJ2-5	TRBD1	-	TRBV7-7	TGTGCTAGCAGCCTTCGACAGGGTATGGTGGAGACCCAGTACTTC	CASSLRQGMVETQYF
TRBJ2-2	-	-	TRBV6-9	TGTGCCAGCAGTTACCAGGAGACCGGGGAGCTGTTTTTT	CASSYQETGELFF